This TCR beta chain derives from a study of blood T cell repertoires in COVID-19. Study information: Some COVID-19 samples were acute and others convalescent; all came from the United States, Italy and Spain. T cells, B-cell-depleted T cells, or PBMCs supplied cDNA or gDNA.

As originally analysed: Amplification from reference gene primers served as the basis for estimated nucleated cell counts. Clones were read by immunoSEQ multiplex PCR, and TCRdb kept only the in-frame ones, dropping some. D and trimming were read from the DNA, whereas the V and J calls and clone size are those reported in that table. The sample includes fewer than 110,000 clones, over 65% of them seen just once. Germline values: CDR1 ENHRY, CDR2 SYGVKD. The CDR3 totals 15 residues. The V segment lost 8 bases and the J segment 5 bases; nucleotides outside the gene matches: 13. The chain combines TRBV10-3 with TRBJ2-7, with TRBD2 identical over 9 bases. This clonotype was obtained from a human donor in a cohort sampled during active COVID-19. Sequencing was carried out using peripheral blood. CDR3 residues: CAISPVSSGGDEQYF. The CDR3 DNA reads TGTGCCATCTCCCCGGTTAGTAGCGGGGGCGACGAGCAGTACTTC.